This T cell receptor (beta chain) was recovered during a study of T cells in Graves' hyperthyroidism and ophthalmopathy. About the study: Peripheral blood sampling occurred at initial diagnosis, before any treatment. Study results and caveats: Ophthalmopathy was told apart from stable hyperthyroidism by a 13 V-J model. Clonotypes that were expanded in thyroid above 0.001 mostly appeared in blood too.

TCR beta CDR3 regions were amplified from RNA transcripts. An initial round of RT-PCR targeting the TCR CDR3 relied on the HTBI primer set. TCRdb itself ran the multiplex PCR reads through MiXCR, one entry per CDR3 protein. The repertoire holds more than 300,000 distinct CDR3 sequences, with approximately 15% as singletons. From germline, CDR1 is LNHDA and CDR2 SQIVND (reference sequence). V lost 10 bases and J 0 bases, leaving 13 bases between the germline ends. The CDR3 length is 13 residues. This clonotype was detected ten times or more. Its antigen is currently unknown. Newly diagnosed hyperthyroidism patients aged 18 to 65 years had disease lasting under 2 months.

The source of this sequence is a woman in her twenties or thirties with Graves' hyperthyroidism. The rearrangement joins TRBV19 to TRBJ2-7, with TRBD1 as a possible D gene (5 bases). Sequenced sample: blood. The CDR3 DNA sequence: TGTGCCACGAGAAGGGGCAGCTCCTACGAGCAGTACTTC. Translation: CATRRGSSYEQYF.